This T cell receptor beta chain was documented in a study of blood T cell repertoires in COVID-19. The overall study: Sites across the United States, Italy and Spain contributed samples from acute and convalescent COVID-19. Sample material is recorded as cDNA or gDNA derived from T cells, B-cell-depleted T cells, or PBMCs.

Germline values: CDR1 KGHSH, CDR2 LQKENI. Germline trimming cut 1 base from V and 7 bases from J; bases unmatched to any gene: 11. The CDR3 sequence is 17 residues long. Original processing notes: Amplification of reference gene primers was used by the study to estimate nucleated cell counts. The data were produced by immunoSEQ multiplex PCR, yet TCRdb's version contains in-frame clones alone and is incomplete. From that table come the V and J calls and clone size; the DNA was used to work out D and trimming. The data show around 72,000 clones, roughly 85% seen once. The sequencing sample was made of peripheral blood. This chain joins TRBV18 and TRBJ1-2; 11 bases map to TRBD1. This TCR came from a woman aged 80 or over with acute or convalescent COVID-19. The CDR3 sequence: CASSPRTPGQGVLGYTF. For the CDR3, the DNA is TGTGCCAGCTCACCACGAACCCCGGGACAGGGGGTTCTTGGCTACACCTTC.